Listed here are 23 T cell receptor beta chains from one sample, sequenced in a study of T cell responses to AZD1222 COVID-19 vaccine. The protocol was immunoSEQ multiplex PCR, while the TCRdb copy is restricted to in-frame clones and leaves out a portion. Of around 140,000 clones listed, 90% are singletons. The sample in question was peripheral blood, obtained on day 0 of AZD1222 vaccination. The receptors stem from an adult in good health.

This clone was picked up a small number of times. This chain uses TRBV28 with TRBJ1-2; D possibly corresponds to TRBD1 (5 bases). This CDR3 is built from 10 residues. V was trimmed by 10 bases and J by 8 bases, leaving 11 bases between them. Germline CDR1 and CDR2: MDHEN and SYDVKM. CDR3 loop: CATSKGGYTF. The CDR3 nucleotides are TGTGCCACTTCGAAGGGGGGCTACACCTTC.

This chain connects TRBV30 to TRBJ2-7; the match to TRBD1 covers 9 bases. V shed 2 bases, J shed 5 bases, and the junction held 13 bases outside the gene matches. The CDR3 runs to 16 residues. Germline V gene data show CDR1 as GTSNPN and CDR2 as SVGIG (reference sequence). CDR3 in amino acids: CAWSPRGTGFAHEQYF. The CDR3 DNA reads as TGTGCCTGGAGTCCCCGAGGGACAGGGTTCGCCCACGAGCAGTACTTC.

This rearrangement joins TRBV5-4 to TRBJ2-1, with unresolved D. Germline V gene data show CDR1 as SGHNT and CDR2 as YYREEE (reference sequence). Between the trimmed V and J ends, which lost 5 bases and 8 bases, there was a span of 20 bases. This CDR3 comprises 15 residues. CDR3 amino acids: CASSPGPSLMDEQFF. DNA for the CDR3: TGTGCCAGCAGTCCTGGGCCCTCCCTCATGGATGAGCAGTTCTTC. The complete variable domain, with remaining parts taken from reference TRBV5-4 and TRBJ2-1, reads ETGVTQSPTHLIKTRGQQVTLRCSSQSGHNTVSWYQQALGQGPQFIFQYYREEENGRGNFPPRFSGLQFPNYSSELNVNALELDDSALYLCASSPGPSLMDEQFFGPGTRLTVL.

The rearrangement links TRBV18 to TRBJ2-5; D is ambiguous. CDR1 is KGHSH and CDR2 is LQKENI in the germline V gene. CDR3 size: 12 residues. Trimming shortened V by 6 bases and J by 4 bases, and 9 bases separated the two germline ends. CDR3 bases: TGTGCCAGCTCCCCGGGTGCAGAGACCCAGTACTTC. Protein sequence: CASSPGAETQYF.

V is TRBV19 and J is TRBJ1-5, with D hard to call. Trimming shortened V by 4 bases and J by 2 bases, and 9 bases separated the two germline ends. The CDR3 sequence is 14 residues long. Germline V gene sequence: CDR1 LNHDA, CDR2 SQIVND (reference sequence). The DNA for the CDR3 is TGTGCCAGTAGTACGTTAAACCGCAATCAGCCCCAGCATTTT. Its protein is CASSTLNRNQPQHF.

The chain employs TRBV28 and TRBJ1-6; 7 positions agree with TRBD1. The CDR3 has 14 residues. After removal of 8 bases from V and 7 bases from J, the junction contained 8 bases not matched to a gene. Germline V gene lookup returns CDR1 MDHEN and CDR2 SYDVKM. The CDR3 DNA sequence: TGTGCCAGCGTATCTTCGGGACAGAATTCACCCCTCCACTTT. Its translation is CASVSSGQNSPLHF.

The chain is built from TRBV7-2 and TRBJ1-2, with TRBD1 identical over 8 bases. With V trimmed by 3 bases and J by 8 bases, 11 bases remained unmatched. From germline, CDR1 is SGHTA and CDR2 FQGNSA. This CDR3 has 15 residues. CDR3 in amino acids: CASSLKQGGIAGYTF. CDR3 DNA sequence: TGTGCCAGCAGCTTGAAACAGGGGGGGATTGCCGGCTACACCTTC.

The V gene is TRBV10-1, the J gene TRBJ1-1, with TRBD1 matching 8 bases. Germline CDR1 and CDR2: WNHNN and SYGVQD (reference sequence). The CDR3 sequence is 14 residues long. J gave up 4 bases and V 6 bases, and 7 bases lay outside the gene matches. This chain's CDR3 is CASRAGGFGTEAFF. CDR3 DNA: TGCGCCAGCAGGGCAGGGGGCTTTGGCACTGAAGCTTTCTTT.

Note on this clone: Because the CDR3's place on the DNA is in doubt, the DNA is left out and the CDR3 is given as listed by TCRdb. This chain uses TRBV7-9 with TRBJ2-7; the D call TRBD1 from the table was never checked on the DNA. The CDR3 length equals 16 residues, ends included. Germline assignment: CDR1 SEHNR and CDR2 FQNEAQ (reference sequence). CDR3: CASSHSMGIRAVLPFF.

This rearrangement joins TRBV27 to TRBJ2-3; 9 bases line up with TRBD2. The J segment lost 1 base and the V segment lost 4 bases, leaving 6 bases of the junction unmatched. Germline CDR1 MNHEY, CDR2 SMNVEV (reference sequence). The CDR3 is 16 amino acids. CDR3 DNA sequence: TGTGCCAGCAGTTCCCCGACTAGCGGTCGCACAGATACGCAGTATTTT. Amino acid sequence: CASSSPTSGRTDTQYF.

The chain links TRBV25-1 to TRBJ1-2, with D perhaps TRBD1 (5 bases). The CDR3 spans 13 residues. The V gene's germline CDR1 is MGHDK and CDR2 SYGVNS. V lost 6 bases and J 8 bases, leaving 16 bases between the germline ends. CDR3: CASSPRAFEGYTF. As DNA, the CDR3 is TGTGCCAGCAGCCCCAGGGCGTTCGAGGGCTACACCTTC.

CDR3 sequence: CASSRPDSTDTQYF. The DNA for the CDR3 is TGTGCCAGCAGCCGCCCTGATAGCACAGATACGCAGTATTTT. The chain recombines TRBV7-2 with TRBJ2-3; no clear D. This CDR3 is built from 14 residues. V was shortened by 5 bases and J by 0 bases, with 9 bases between the two germline ends. Looked up from germline, CDR1 is SGHTA and CDR2 is FQGNSA.

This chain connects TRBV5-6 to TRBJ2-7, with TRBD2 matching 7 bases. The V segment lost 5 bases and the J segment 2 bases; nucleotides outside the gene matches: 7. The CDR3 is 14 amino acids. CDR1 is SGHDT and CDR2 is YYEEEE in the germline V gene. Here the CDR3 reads CASSVSGATYEQYF. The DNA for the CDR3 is TGTGCCAGCAGTGTCAGCGGGGCGACCTACGAGCAGTACTTC. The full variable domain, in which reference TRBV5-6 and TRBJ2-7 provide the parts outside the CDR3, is DAGVTQSPTHLIKTRGQQVTLRCSPKSGHDTVSWYQQALGQGPQFIFQYYEEEERQRGNFPDRFSGHQFPNYSSELNVNALLLGDSALYLCASSVSGATYEQYFGPGTRLTVT.

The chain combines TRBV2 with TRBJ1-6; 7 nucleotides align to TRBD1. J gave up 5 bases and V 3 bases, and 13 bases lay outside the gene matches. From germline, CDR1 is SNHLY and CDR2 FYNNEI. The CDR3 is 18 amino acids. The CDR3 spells CASSERGGRGGDNSPLHF. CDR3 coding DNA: TGTGCCAGCAGTGAGAGAGGGGGGCGAGGGGGCGATAATTCACCCCTCCACTTT.

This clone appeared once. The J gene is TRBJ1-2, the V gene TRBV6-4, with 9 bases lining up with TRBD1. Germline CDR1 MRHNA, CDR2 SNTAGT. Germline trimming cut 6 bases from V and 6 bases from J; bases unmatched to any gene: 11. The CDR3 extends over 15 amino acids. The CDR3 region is CASSPRDRDVDGYTF. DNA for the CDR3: TGTGCCAGCAGCCCCCGGGACAGGGACGTGGATGGCTACACCTTC.

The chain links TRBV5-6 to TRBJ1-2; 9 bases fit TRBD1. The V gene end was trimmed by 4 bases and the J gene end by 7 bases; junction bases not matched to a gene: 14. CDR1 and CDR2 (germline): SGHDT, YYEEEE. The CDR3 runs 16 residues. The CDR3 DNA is TGTGCCAGCAGCCTGATGGGGACAGGGAGTTTCGGTGGCTACACCTTC. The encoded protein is CASSLMGTGSFGGYTF.

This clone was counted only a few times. This CDR3 reads CASSRTGFVTDEQYF. DNA for the CDR3: TGTGCCAGCAGTCGGACAGGGTTCGTGACAGACGAGCAGTACTTC. The chain combines TRBV2 with TRBJ2-7, with TRBD1 matching over 8 bases. The CDR3 loop spans 15 amino acids. Germline trimming cut 5 bases from V and 5 bases from J; bases unmatched to any gene: 11. Per germline, CDR1 SNHLY and CDR2 FYNNEI.

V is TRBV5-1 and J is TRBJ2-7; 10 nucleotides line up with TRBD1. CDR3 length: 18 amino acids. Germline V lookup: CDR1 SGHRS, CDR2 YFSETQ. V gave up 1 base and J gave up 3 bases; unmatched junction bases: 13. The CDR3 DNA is TGCGCCAGCAGCTTGTCCGGGACAGGGGACTACGGGAGCTACGAGCAGTACTTC. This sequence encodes CASSLSGTGDYGSYEQYF.

The CDR3 loop is CASSSATGPGTQYF. The CDR3 DNA sequence: TGCGCCAGCAGCTCAGCTACAGGGCCGGGGACCCAGTACTTC. V usage is TRBV5-1 and J usage is TRBJ2-5; D perhaps matches TRBD1 (6 bases). Germline loops: CDR1 SGHRS, CDR2 YFSETQ. This CDR3 spans 14 amino acids. Trimming shortened V by 3 bases and J by 7 bases, and 16 bases separated the two germline ends.

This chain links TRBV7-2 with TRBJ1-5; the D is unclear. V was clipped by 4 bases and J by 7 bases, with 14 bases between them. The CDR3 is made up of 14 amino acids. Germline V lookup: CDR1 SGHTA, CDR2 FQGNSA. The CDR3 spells CASSSHRGSQPQHF. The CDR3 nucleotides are TGTGCCAGCAGCTCTCATCGTGGGAGCCAGCCCCAGCATTTT.

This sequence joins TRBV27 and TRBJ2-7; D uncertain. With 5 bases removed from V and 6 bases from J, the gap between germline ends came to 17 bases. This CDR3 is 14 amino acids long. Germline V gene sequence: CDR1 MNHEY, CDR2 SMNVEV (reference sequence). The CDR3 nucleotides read TGTGCCAGCAGTCCCCTCGTAGGCGCCTTCGAGCAGTACTTC. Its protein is CASSPLVGAFEQYF.

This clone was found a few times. CDR3 amino acids: CASSLARTDTQYF. CDR3 nucleotides: TGCGCCAGCAGCCTGGCCCGCACAGATACGCAGTATTTT. The chain carries TRBV5-1 and TRBJ2-3; D gene unclear. CDR1 and CDR2 (germline): SGHRS, YFSETQ. The CDR3 totals 13 residues. The V end was cut by 4 bases, the J end by 1 base, with 7 bases between. The full variable domain, in which reference TRBV5-1 and TRBJ2-3 provide the parts outside the CDR3, is KAGVTQTPRYLIKTRGQQVTLSCSPISGHRSVSWYQQTPGQGLQFLFEYFSETQRNKGNFPGRFSGRQFSNSRSEMNVSTLELGDSALYLCASSLARTDTQYFGPGTRLTVL.

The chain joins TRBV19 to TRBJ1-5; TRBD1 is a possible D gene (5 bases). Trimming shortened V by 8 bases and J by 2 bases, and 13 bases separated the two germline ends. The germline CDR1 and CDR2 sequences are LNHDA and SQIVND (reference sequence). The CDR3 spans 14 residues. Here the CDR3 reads CASGGGIGNQPQHF. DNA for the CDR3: TGTGCCAGTGGTGGGGGTATAGGCAATCAGCCCCAGCATTTT.